Included here is one TCR beta chain sequence, with context. This clonotype was observed a handful of times. The antigen it binds to is not known. Within one base of it there is no much larger clone, and no base qualities were kept. The time point label, as the study defines it: pre-sensitization, week 0. Per the publication, the treatment or condition label means: therapeutic diphenylcyclopropenone sensitization with weekly scalp DPC. At every patch-test visit, the blood draw took place before the patch test was put on. To be eligible, patients had to be aged 18 to 70, diagnosed with alopecia and judged suitable for DPC therapy, while pregnant patients were excluded. Total RNA was isolated from unfractionated whole blood collected in Tempus Blood RNA tubes. The CDR3 goes from the cysteine to the phenylalanine over 18 residues. Only the CDR3 part of the read is kept: 54 bases, read in frame from the first base. In the germline V gene (reference sequence), CDR1 corresponds to DFQATT and CDR2 to SNEGSKA. The V end gives up 4 bases and the J end 0 bases, leaving 14 bases in the junction not matched to a gene.

These data come from a study of human T cells and chemical hapten exposure (dated by TCRdb to the early 2020s). Study-wide context: For sensitization, 2% DPC in acetone was applied to a 2 cm by 2 cm area of upper inner arm skin. Twenty-nine alopecia patients provided blood for TCR sequencing at one to four time points (pre-sensitization, 2, 6 and 24 weeks). Weekly therapeutic DPC doses were additionally applied to the scalp of patients throughout the roughly 23-week study period. Libraries were combined into a pool for sequencing, and differences in TCR yield between samples came mainly from small differences in library volumes within the pool. Peripheral blood TCR repertoire changes were tracked in vivo in alopecia patients during primary and secondary sensitization to the hapten diphenylcyclopropenone (DPC). The mostly female patient cohort included alopecia areata with under or over 50% scalp involvement, alopecia totalis and alopecia universalis. Patch testing was performed on the upper back with Finn chambers containing 0.01% DPC, and the patch tests were scored after 6 days according to International Contact Dermatitis Research Group standards. Blood samples were taken from patients before sensitization (week 0) and then at 2, 6 and about 24 weeks after DPC sensitization.

Library construction relied on RACE. TCRdb names NextSeq 500 as the instrument used. During library preparation, unique molecular identifiers were attached to individual cDNA molecules so that TCRs could be counted in a quantitative, reproducible way. Both TCR alpha and TCR beta chains were sequenced from each blood RNA sample. The paper's processing steps were these. Samples had a median of approximately 93,000 TCRs, with a range from roughly 23,224 to 750,000. The Decombinator software suite was used to annotate V, J and CDR3 in the TCR reads. Every sample was subsampled to the same number of TCRs (28,000) for the PS versus PT1 abundance plots. Expanded TCRs were defined as absent before sensitization and observed at least eight times at the 2-week time point. Starting from the raw public reads, TCRdb applied fastp trimming at Q25, assembled clones with MiXCR and retained in-frame beta chains. CDR3 protein sequences are deduplicated, and each keeps its most common genes and DNA. TCRdb's processing, not the authors', yielded these V and J calls. This sample gives around 350,000 distinct CDR3 sequences in total; 5.5% of them show up just once. Around 8% of the sample is held by the ten biggest clonotypes.

The paper as a whole reports these results and caveats: DPC sensitization did not change the number of TCRs with a frequency above 1 in 1000, and there was no evidence of changes in global repertoire structure. Expanded TCRs formed significantly more large CDR3 similarity clusters than pre-sensitization or healthy control sets, consistent with antigen-driven responses. Patch test score correlated positively with the number of PT1 expanded TCRs, reaching significance at thresholds 8, 16 and 32 but not at 4. All patients had alopecia, a presumed autoimmune disease, so their immune response might differ from that of healthy individuals. After repeated subsampling, the strength of the expansion versus patch-test correlation and the threshold at which it became significant changed.

This chain is built from TRBV20-1 and TRBJ2-1; the central 8 bases match TRBD2. This specimen consisted of whole blood, obtained in connection with sensitization to the hapten diphenylcyclopropenone (DPC). The receptor comes from a woman younger than 30 with alopecia areata. Some clones in this sample may be carry-over from other donors' samples. The DNA sequence is TGCAGTGCTATGGCCCTCTGGAGCGGGAGCAGCTCCTACAATGAGCAGTTCTTC. Translated, it reads CSAMALWSGSSSYNEQFF.